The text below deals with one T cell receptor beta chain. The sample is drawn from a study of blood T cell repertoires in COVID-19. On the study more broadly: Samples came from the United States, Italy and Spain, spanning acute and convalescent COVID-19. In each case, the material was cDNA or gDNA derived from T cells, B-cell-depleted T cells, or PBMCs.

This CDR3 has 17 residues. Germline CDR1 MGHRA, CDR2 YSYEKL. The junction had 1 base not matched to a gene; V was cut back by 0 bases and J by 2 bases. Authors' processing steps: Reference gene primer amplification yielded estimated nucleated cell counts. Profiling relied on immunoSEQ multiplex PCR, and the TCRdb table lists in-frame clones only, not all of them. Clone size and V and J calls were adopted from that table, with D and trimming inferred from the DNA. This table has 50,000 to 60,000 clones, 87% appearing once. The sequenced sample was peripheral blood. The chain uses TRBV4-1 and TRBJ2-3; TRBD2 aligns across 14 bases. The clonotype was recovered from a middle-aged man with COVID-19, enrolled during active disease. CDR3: CASSQEGLAGVTDTQYF. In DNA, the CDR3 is TGCGCCAGCAGCCAAGAGGGACTAGCGGGAGTCACAGATACGCAGTATTTT.